This T cell receptor (beta chain) derives from a study of shared clonotypes between healthy human individuals. Using immunoSEQ multiplex PCR, the repertoire was profiled, and TCRdb retains in-frame clones only, with some absent. Counted here are about 2 million clones, approximately 94% occurring once; the ten biggest clones make up 0.85% to 1.2%. A word on this clone: The identical CDR3 is also encoded by other nucleotide sequences in the sample.

In the naive CD8 group, cells lacked CD45RO and were positively selected for CCR7, so terminally differentiated effector memory CD45RA+ cells were left out. Sequencing used naive CD8+ T cells sorted from blood. The origin of this receptor is a man aged 18-30 years in good health.

Written as DNA, the CDR3 is TGTGCCAGCACCTCAGGATCCTACGAGCAGTACTTC. This sequence encodes CASTSGSYEQYF. This chain connects TRBV6-6 to TRBJ2-7; D not resolved. The V gene lost 7 bases and the J gene lost 1 base, with 8 bases spanning the gap. The germline V gene has CDR1 MNHNY and CDR2 SVGAGI (reference sequence). The CDR3 has 12 residues.